The rows below give T cell receptor beta chains drawn from one sample of a study of vaccination and CD4 T cells after COVID-19. Which antigens these TCRs recognize remains unknown. MiXCR, applied by TCRdb to the PCR reads, yields one record per CDR3 protein. The table shows around 4,000 distinct CDR3 sequences, with 19% occurring only once. The specimen was CD4+ T cells from blood, cultured in vitro. The source of these receptors is a human donor who had recovered from COVID-19. Both conserved end residues are part of each CDR3. A D gene is named only where the DNA matches it firmly. Clone size, where shown, is once, few, many, or a class for clones that have expanded.

>TRBJ2-2|TRBD1|TRBV20-1|large
CSARGQGALTGELFF
TGCAGTGCCAGGGGACAGGGGGCACTCACCGGGGAGCTGTTTTTT
>TRBJ2-5|TRBD1|TRBV11-3|medium-sized
CASSRPGQGGETQYF
TGTGCCAGCAGCCGTCCGGGACAGGGAGGAGAGACCCAGTACTTC
>TRBJ1-1|NA|TRBV7-9|medium-sized
CASSLDGGLEAFF
TGTGCCAGCAGCTTAGATGGGGGTCTTGAAGCTTTCTTT
>TRBJ2-7|TRBD2|TRBV20-1|NA
CSARKASGGAYEQYF
TGCAGTGCTAGAAAGGCTAGCGGGGGGGCGTACGAGCAGTACTTC
>TRBJ2-1|NA|TRBV5-1|NA
CASSLAYNEQFF
TGCGCCAGCAGCTTGGCCTACAATGAGCAGTTCTTC
>TRBJ1-3|NA|TRBV30|few
CAWSVPGSSGNTIYF
TGTGCCTGGAGTGTACCCGGGAGCTCTGGAAACACCATATATTTT
>TRBJ1-2|NA|TRBV12-3/TRBV12-4|NA
CASRRESGAYGYTF
TGTGCCAGCAGACGTGAGTCCGGGGCCTATGGCTACACCTTC
>TRBJ1-4|NA|TRBV21-1|NA
CASGIHNEKLFF
TGTGCCAGTGGGATCCATAATGAAAAACTGTTTTTT
>TRBJ2-1|NA|TRBV30|NA
CAWSPGRRGNEQFF
TGTGCCTGGAGTCCGGGGCGCAGGGGCAATGAGCAGTTCTTC
>TRBJ1-5|TRBD1|TRBV6-1|few
CASSKNRGGQPQHF
TGTGCCAGCAGTAAGAACAGGGGCGGTCAGCCCCAGCATTTT
>TRBJ2-5|NA|TRBV3-1|NA
CASSQGIRETQYF
TGTGCCAGCAGCCAGGGAATAAGAGAGACCCAGTACTTC
>TRBJ2-3|TRBD2|TRBV7-9|few
CASSPLAANSGTQYF
TGTGCCAGCAGCCCCCTAGCGGCTAATTCGGGTACGCAGTATTTT
>TRBJ1-2|NA|TRBV5-7|few
CASSHRTDYYGYTF
TGTGCCAGCAGTCATCGGACAGACTACTATGGCTACACCTTC
>TRBJ2-7|NA|TRBV20-1|NA
CSASGPLAYEQYF
TGCAGTGCTTCGGGTCCCCTGGCCTACGAGCAGTACTTC
>TRBJ2-2|TRBD1|TRBV5-1|few
CASSARQGSTGELFF
TGCGCCAGCAGCGCAAGACAGGGAAGCACCGGGGAGCTGTTTTTT
>TRBJ2-3|TRBD2|TRBV6-2/TRBV6-3|medium-sized
CASSPIRLAGTDTQYF
TGTGCCAGCAGTCCAATCCGACTAGCGGGGACAGATACGCAGTATTTT
>TRBJ2-5|NA|TRBV7-9|NA
CASSLVRETQYF
TGTGCCAGCAGCTTAGTGCGGGAGACCCAGTACTTC
>TRBJ2-7|NA|TRBV6-1|few
CASSANKGDGGYEQYF
TGTGCCAGCAGTGCCAACAAGGGGGACGGAGGCTACGAGCAGTACTTC
>TRBJ2-7|NA|TRBV30|NA
CAWTGTGRSYEQYF
TGTGCCTGGACCGGAACAGGGAGGTCCTACGAGCAGTACTTC
>TRBJ2-5|TRBD2|TRBV9|NA
CASSASGRGGGETQYF
TGTGCCAGCAGCGCTAGCGGGCGGGGAGGCGGAGAGACCCAGTACTTC
>TRBJ1-1|NA|TRBV5-4|NA
CASSSDLNTEAFF
TGTGCCAGCAGCTCCGACCTGAACACTGAAGCTTTCTTT
>TRBJ1-1|TRBD1|TRBV6-1|medium-sized
CASRGTGNTEAFF
TGTGCCAGCAGAGGGACAGGGAACACTGAAGCTTTCTTT
>TRBJ2-1|TRBD2|TRBV6-1|NA
CASSDGLAEITVNEQFF
TGTGCCAGCAGCGACGGACTAGCGGAAATTACAGTGAATGAGCAGTTCTTC
>TRBJ1-1|NA|TRBV5-1|few
CASSFGGGMNTEAFF
TGCGCCAGCAGCTTCGGGGGGGGTATGAACACTGAAGCTTTCTTT
>TRBJ2-2|NA|TRBV3-1|NA
CASSQAAGQGSGELFF
TGTGCCAGCAGCCAGGCAGCGGGGCAGGGGTCCGGGGAGCTGTTTTTT
>TRBJ1-3|TRBD1|TRBV19|few
CASTAGTGGSYGNTIYF
TGTGCCAGTACCGCCGGGACAGGGGGATCCTACGGAAACACCATATATTTT
>TRBJ1-2|NA|TRBV6-1|medium-sized
CASSGADRPAVYGYTF
TGTGCCAGCAGTGGGGCAGACCGCCCGGCGGTCTATGGCTACACCTTC
>TRBJ1-2|NA|TRBV20-1|medium-sized
CSARVTTGLTYGYTF
TGCAGTGCTAGAGTCACCACGGGACTCACCTATGGCTACACCTTC
>TRBJ2-5|TRBD2|TRBV9|few
CASSTLAGGQETQYF
TGTGCCAGCAGCACCCTAGCGGGGGGGCAAGAGACCCAGTACTTC
>TRBJ1-2|TRBD1|TRBV2|medium-sized
CASSFTDRVGYGYTF
TGTGCCAGCAGTTTTACTGACAGGGTGGGCTATGGCTACACCTTC
>TRBJ1-2|NA|TRBV20-1|medium-sized
CSATGTSTHGYTF
TGCAGTGCCACCGGGACTTCTACCCATGGCTACACCTTC
>TRBJ2-5|NA|TRBV18|medium-sized
CASSPGLQETQYF
TGTGCCAGCTCACCCGGGCTCCAAGAGACCCAGTACTTC
>TRBJ2-5|TRBD1|TRBV6-1|few
CASGDRQGWTLIETQYF
TGTGCCAGCGGGGATAGACAGGGGTGGACGTTAATAGAGACCCAGTACTTC
>TRBJ2-2|NA|TRBV7-2|few
CASSLGGDLTGELFF
TGTGCCAGCAGCTTAGGGGGGGACCTCACCGGGGAGCTGTTTTTT
>TRBJ2-7|TRBD1|TRBV30|few
CAWTPVDRGVEQYF
TGTGCCTGGACCCCGGTTGACAGGGGTGTCGAGCAGTACTTC
>TRBJ2-3|TRBD2|TRBV7-9|few
CASSARLAGAVDTQYF
TGTGCCAGCAGCGCCCGACTAGCGGGGGCGGTAGATACGCAGTATTTT
>TRBJ1-1|TRBD1|TRBV12-3/TRBV12-4|few
CASSHLLQGLKAFF
TGTGCCAGCAGTCACCTTCTACAGGGGCTAAAAGCTTTCTTT
>TRBJ2-2|NA|TRBV5-1|NA
CASSLGSGPNTGELFF
TGCGCCAGCAGCTTGGGCTCGGGACCGAACACCGGGGAGCTGTTTTTT
>TRBJ2-2|TRBD2|TRBV20-1|NA
CSAFLAGSSTGELFF
TGCAGTGCTTTTCTAGCGGGGTCGAGCACCGGGGAGCTGTTTTTT
>TRBJ2-1|TRBD2|TRBV20-1|few
CSANPTSGGNEQFF
TGCAGTGCTAACCCGACTAGCGGGGGGAATGAGCAGTTCTTC
>TRBJ1-6|TRBD1|TRBV6-1|medium-sized
CATRTGAYNSPLHF
TGTGCCACTAGGACAGGGGCCTATAATTCACCCCTCCACTTT
>TRBJ2-3|NA|TRBV5-1|few
CASSLELISFTDTQYF
TGCGCCAGCAGCTTGGAGCTGATTAGCTTCACAGATACGCAGTATTTT
>TRBJ2-1|NA|TRBV15|few
CATETPLSGANSYNEQFF
TGTGCCACTGAAACTCCTCTAAGTGGGGCTAACTCCTACAATGAGCAGTTCTTC
>TRBJ1-5|NA|TRBV2|few
CASIRGPNQPQHF
TGTGCCAGCATCAGAGGGCCGAATCAGCCCCAGCATTTT
>TRBJ2-3|NA|TRBV7-3|medium-sized
CASSPGAQSSTDTQYF
TGTGCCAGCAGTCCCGGGGCCCAAAGTAGCACAGATACGCAGTATTTT
>TRBJ1-1|NA|TRBV30|few
CAWSVRGTLNTEAFF
TGTGCCTGGAGTGTACGAGGGACCTTGAACACTGAAGCTTTCTTT